The T cell receptor beta chain under discussion was sequenced for a study of CD4+ T cells in melanoma. Findings of the study overall: CD8+ T cell, macrophage and B cell function reportedly correlated with neoantigen-specific CD4+ T cells.

Details on this clone: The antigen is not known.

The ends lost 5 bases at V and 8 bases at J; junction bases unmatched: 8. The CDR3 runs to 14 residues. Germline V lookup: CDR1 SGHTA, CDR2 FQGNSA. Sequencing used immunoSEQ multiplex PCR; TCRdb keeps in-frame clones, though not all of them. The sample lists about 140,000 clones, around 90% seen once, with less than 2% in the top ten. The source is a human donor with melanoma. This sequence joins TRBV7-2 and TRBJ2-1; 8 bases map to TRBD2. For the CDR3, the DNA is TGTGCCAGCAGCCGCCTCGGGGGGGCGGATGAGCAGTTCTTC. Amino acids: CASSRLGGADEQFF.